This paragraph covers one TCR beta chain sequence. The sample belongs to a study of shared clonotypes between healthy human individuals. After removal of 0 bases from V and 5 bases from J, the junction contained 5 bases not matched to a gene. This CDR3 region has 15 residues. Germline V gene data show CDR1 as MNHEY and CDR2 as SVGAGI. In the original processing: Filtering differed because ImmunoSEQ produced junction-only sequences that carried no quality scores. TCRdb keeps only in-frame clones here, not all; method: immunoSEQ multiplex PCR. V, J and clone size were drawn from that table, and D and trimming were deduced from the DNA. The sample records some 1.4 million clones, around 97% being singletons.

This TCR was sampled from a man between 25 and 39 years old in good health. The gene calls are TRBV6-5 and TRBJ2-7, with TRBD2 matching over 9 bases. The specimen was naive CD4+ T cells sorted from blood. Stated subset: CD45RA+ positively selected. CDR3 nucleotides: TGTGCCAGCAGTTACTCTAGCGGGAGTCGTAACGAGCAGTACTTC. It yields the protein CASSYSSGSRNEQYF.